The clone carrying this TCR beta chain was counted once. The data are from a study of blood T cell repertoires in COVID-19. Across the whole study: Sample material is recorded as cDNA or gDNA derived from T cells, B-cell-depleted T cells, or PBMCs.

Measured with immunoSEQ multiplex PCR; TCRdb has only the in-frame clones, and not every one. The sample consists of roughly 250,000 clones, almost 85% of them appearing once. V gave up 0 bases and J gave up 9 bases; unmatched junction bases: 11. The germline V gene has CDR1 ENHRY and CDR2 SYGVKD. This CDR3 comprises 17 residues. The specimen sequenced was peripheral blood. The source is a woman aged 80 or over with acute or convalescent COVID-19. This chain joins TRBV10-3 and TRBJ2-1; 10 positions match TRBD2. The CDR3, as DNA: TGTGCCATCAGTGAGTCCGTAGCGGGGGGTGCCTTCGCTGAGCAGTTCTTC. As protein: CAISESVAGGAFAEQFF.